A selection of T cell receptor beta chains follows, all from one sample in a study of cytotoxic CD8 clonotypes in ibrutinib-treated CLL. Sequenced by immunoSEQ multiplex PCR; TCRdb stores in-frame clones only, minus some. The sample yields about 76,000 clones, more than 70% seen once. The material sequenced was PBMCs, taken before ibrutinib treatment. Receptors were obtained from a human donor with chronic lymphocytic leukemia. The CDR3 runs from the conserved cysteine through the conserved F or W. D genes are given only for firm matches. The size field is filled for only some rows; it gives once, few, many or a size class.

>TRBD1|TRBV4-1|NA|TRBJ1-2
CASQAAQGDYGYTF
TGCGCCAGCCAGGCGGCCCAGGGGGACTATGGCTACACCTTC
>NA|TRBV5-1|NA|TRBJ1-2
CASSLDGGAYGYTF
TGCGCCAGCAGCTTGGATGGGGGCGCGTATGGCTACACCTTC
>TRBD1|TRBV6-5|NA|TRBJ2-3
CASRRDRGTDTQYF
TGTGCCAGCCGACGGGACAGGGGAACAGATACGCAGTATTTT
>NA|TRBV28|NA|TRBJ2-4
CASSLVRGANIQYF
TGTGCCAGCAGTTTAGTTAGGGGGGCGAACATTCAGTACTTC
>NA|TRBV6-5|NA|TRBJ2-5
CASSYSLQETQYF
TGTGCCAGCAGTTACTCTCTTCAAGAGACCCAGTACTTC
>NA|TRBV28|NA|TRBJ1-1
CASSSRIGVGTEAFF
TGTGCCAGCAGCTCCAGGATCGGGGTGGGCACTGAAGCTTTCTTT
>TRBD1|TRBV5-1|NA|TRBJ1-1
CASSGGTVMNTEAFF
TGCGCCAGCAGCGGCGGGACAGTCATGAACACTGAAGCTTTCTTT
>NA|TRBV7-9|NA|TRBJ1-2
CAGVRAGGDYGYTF
TGTGCAGGGGTCAGGGCAGGTGGGGACTATGGCTACACCTTC
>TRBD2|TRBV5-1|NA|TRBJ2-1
CASIQNSGSSYNEQFF
TGCGCCAGCATTCAAAATAGCGGGAGTTCCTACAATGAGCAGTTCTTC
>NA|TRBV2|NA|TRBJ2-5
CASKPETQYF
TGTGCCAGCAAGCCGGAGACCCAGTACTTC
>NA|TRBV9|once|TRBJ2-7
CASSVGLGYEQYF
TGTGCCAGCAGCGTAGGTCTAGGGTACGAGCAGTACTTC
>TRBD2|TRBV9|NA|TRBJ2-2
CASSVAGLAGGPAGELFF
TGTGCCAGCAGCGTAGCTGGACTAGCGGGAGGCCCGGCCGGGGAGCTGTTTTTT
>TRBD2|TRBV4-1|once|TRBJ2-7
CASSEEESGLALYEQYF
TGCGCCAGCAGCGAAGAAGAGTCAGGACTAGCCCTCTACGAGCAGTACTTC
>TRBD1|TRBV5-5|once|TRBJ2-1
CASSHGTGGLNEQFF
TGTGCCAGCAGCCACGGGACAGGGGGCTTGAATGAGCAGTTCTTC
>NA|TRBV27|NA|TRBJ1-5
CASSPLMGPGQLNQPQHF
TGTGCCAGCAGTCCATTAATGGGACCGGGACAATTGAATCAGCCCCAGCATTTT